This T cell receptor beta chain was profiled in a study of CD8+ T cells in alopecia areata. In each case, RNA was isolated and then reverse transcribed into cDNA as the sequencing template. TCRdb keeps only in-frame clones here, not all; method: immunoSEQ multiplex PCR. The data show fewer than 100,000 clones, 35% to 45% seen once. Only a few counts were recorded for this clone. CDR3 length equals 11 residues. The germline V gene has CDR1 MDHEN and CDR2 SYDVKM. Between the trimmed V and J ends, which lost 1 base and 4 bases, there was a span of 1 base. Sequences were obtained from CD4+ T cells sorted from blood. The chain combines TRBV28 with TRBJ1-2; D is uncertain. The clonotype was recovered from a human donor with alopecia areata. In DNA, the CDR3 is TGTGCCAGCAGTTTATCCTATGGCTACACCTTC. It yields the protein CASSLSYGYTF.